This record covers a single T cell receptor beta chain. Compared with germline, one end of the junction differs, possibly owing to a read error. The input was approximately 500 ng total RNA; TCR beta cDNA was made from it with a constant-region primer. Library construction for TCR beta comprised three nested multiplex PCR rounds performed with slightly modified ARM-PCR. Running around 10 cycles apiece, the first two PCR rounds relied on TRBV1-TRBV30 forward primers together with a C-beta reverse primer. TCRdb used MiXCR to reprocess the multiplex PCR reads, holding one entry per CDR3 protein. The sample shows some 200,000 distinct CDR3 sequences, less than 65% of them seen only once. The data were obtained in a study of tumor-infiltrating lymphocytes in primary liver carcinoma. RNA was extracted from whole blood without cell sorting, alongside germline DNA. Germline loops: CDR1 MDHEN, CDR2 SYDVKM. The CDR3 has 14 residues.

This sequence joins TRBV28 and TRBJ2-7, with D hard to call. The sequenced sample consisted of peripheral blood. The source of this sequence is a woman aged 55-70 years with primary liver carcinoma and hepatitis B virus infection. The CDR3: CASTLPISHYEQYF. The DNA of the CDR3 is TGTGCCAGCACTTTACCCATTTCCCACTACGAGCAGTACTTC.